The clone carrying this T cell receptor (beta chain) has only a few counts. Its target is not known. This sample was included in a study of T cell repertoires in cytomegalovirus infection. As for the study in general: Use of recently identified HLA-C-restricted and well-studied HLA-B-restricted CMV epitopes was part of the study. Matching HLA type and CMV infection were both indicated by public TCR beta signatures.

Study-wide results and caveats: Carriage of CMV together with the relevant HLA was identifiable through cumulative public TCR beta family frequency.

TCRdb reprocessed the reads with MiXCR, giving one entry per CDR3 protein. In the table there are 550,000 to 700,000 distinct CDR3 sequences, under 45% of which are singletons. CDR1 LNHDA and CDR2 SQIVND come from the germline V gene (reference sequence). The CDR3 totals 11 residues. V was shortened by 6 bases and J by 6 bases, with 7 bases between the two germline ends. This clonotype originated in a human donor in good health (CMV status not recorded). Some clones in this sample may be carry-over from other donors' samples. The specimen was cultured PBMCs, collected from culture after CMV antigen stimulation. V gene TRBV19 combines with J gene TRBJ2-3; D remains unclear. The CDR3 coding sequence is TGTGCCAGTAGGGCCTTGGATACGCAGTATTTT. Its protein product is CASRALDTQYF.